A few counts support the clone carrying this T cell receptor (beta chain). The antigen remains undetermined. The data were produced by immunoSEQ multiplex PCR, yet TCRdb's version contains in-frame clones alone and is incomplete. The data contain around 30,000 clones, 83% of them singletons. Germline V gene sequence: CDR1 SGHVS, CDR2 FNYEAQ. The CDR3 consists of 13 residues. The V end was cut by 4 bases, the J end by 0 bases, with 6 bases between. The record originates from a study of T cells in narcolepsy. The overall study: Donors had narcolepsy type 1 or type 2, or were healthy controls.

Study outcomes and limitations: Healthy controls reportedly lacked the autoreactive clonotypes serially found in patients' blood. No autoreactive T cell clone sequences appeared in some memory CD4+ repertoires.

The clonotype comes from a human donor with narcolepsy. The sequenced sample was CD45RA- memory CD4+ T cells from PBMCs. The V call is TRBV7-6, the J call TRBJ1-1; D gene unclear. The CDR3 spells CASSSSLNTEAFF. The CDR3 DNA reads TGTGCCAGCAGCTCCTCTTTGAACACTGAAGCTTTCTTT.